This TCR beta chain was recorded in a study of T-cell memory formation after mild COVID-19. In the study overall: The TCR clusters were mostly specific to one donor. Overall study results and limits: Clones contracting across day 15 to 85 had a balanced CD4/CD8 profile; later expanding clones leaned CD4+. Most CD4+ clones that shrank were in CM and EM, while CD8+ ones turned up in EMRA.

Remarks on this clonotype: Its antigen is unknown.

From 5'RACE with constant-segment primers came TCR alpha and TCR beta cDNA libraries that carried sample barcodes and UMIs. Using its own MiXCR run on the 5' RACE reads, TCRdb lists one record per CDR3 protein. The data show roughly 170,000 distinct CDR3 sequences, less than 20% seen once. Material: PBMCs or a T cell subset sorted from them (not recorded which). The sequence was collected from a man between 18 and 29 years old who had mild COVID-19 (a few samples of this study predate the infection). Cell type and time point are not known.

The CDR3 sequence: CSARKTTGHNSPLHF. CDR3 in DNA: TGCAGTGCTAGAAAAACCACAGGGCATAATTCACCCCTCCACTTT. The chain is built from TRBV20-1 and TRBJ1-6; TRBD1 might be the D (6 bases). The CDR3 runs 15 residues. The V end lost 2 bases, the J end lost 5 bases, and 13 bases lay between the germline ends. The V gene's germline CDR1 is DFQATT and CDR2 SNEGSKA (reference sequence).